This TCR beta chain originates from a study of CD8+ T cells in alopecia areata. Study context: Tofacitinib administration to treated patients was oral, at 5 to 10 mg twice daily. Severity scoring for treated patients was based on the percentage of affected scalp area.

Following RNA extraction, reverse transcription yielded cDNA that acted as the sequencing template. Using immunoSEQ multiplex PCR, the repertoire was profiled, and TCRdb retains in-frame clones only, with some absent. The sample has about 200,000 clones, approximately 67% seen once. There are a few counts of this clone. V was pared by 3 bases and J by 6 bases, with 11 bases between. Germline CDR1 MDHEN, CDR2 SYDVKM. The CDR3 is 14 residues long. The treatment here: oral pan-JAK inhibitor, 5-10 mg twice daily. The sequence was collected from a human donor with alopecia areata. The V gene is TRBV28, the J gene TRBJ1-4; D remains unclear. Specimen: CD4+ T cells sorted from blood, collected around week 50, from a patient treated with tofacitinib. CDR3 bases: TGTGCCAGCAGTTTGATAGGGAGGGATGAAAAACTGTTTTTT. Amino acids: CASSLIGRDEKLFF.